These 21 T cell receptor beta chains share one sample of origin, sequenced in a study of identical twins. Each CDR3 protein is one row after TCRdb ran MiXCR on the 5' RACE reads. The sample has 310,000 or so distinct CDR3 sequences, roughly 10% seen once. These data are also associated with another study on yellow fever vaccine responses in identical twins.

Sequencing input: CD8+ T cells sorted from blood. The receptor set was obtained from a woman aged 18-29 years in good health.

The chain carries TRBV10-2 and TRBJ2-7, with 10 bases matching TRBD2. Germline V gene sequence: CDR1 WSHSY, CDR2 SAAADI. The CDR3 is 16 amino acids. The junction had 7 bases not matched to a gene; V was cut back by 5 bases and J by 0 bases. This CDR3 is CASSKGTSDSSYEQYF. CDR3 nucleotides: TGCGCCAGCAGTAAAGGGACTAGCGACAGCTCCTACGAGCAGTACTTC.

The chain carries TRBV21-1 and TRBJ2-7. TRBV21-1 is a documented pseudogene. The CDR3 has 15 amino acids. Here the CDR3 DNA reads TGTGCCAGCAGCAAAGGGCCTACGAGCTCCTACGAGCAGTACTTC. Its translation is CASSKGPTSSYEQYF.

This clonotype was seen at least ten times. The chain joins TRBV5-1 to TRBJ2-7, with a weak D call TRBD2 (5 bases). The CDR3 sequence is 13 residues long. Per the germline V gene, CDR1 is SGHRS and CDR2 is YFSETQ. Trimming removed 0 bases at V and 4 bases at J, with 8 bases between. CDR3 DNA sequence: TGCGCCAGCAGCTTGGGGACGGGATACGAGCAGTACTTC. It encodes CASSLGTGYEQYF.

This clonotype was found many times. The chain carries TRBV29-1 and TRBJ2-1; D ambiguous. This CDR3 comprises 11 residues. CDR1 is SQVTM and CDR2 is ANQGSEA in the germline V gene. V was clipped by 6 bases and J by 5 bases, with 8 bases between them. The CDR3 bases are TGCAGCGTCTCTACCGACAATGAGCAGTTCTTC. This encodes CSVSTDNEQFF.

The chain couples TRBV20-1 to TRBJ2-1; 14 bases fit TRBD2. Per the germline V gene, CDR1 is DFQATT and CDR2 is SNEGSKA (reference sequence). The length of the CDR3 is 15 residues. V was clipped by 6 bases and J by 10 bases; unmatched bases: 11. The chain's CDR3 is CSAVTSGRVGAEQFF. CDR3 DNA: TGCAGTGCCGTGACTAGCGGGAGGGTCGGGGCGGAGCAGTTCTTC.

The chain couples TRBV6-2 or TRBV6-3 to TRBJ2-7, with 8 bases lining up with TRBD2. CDR3 length equals 16 residues. Germline V gene data show CDR1 as MNHEY and CDR2 as SVGEGT. V trimming: 7 bases; J trimming: 2 bases; junction bases outside the gene matches: 13. The CDR3 protein is CASTTTGGTRTYEQYF. The CDR3 DNA reads TGTGCCAGCACCACCACGGGGGGGACCAGGACCTACGAGCAGTACTTC.

This clonotype was counted a few times. V and J are TRBV28 and TRBJ2-5; no clear D. The CDR3 sequence is 12 residues long. V was cut by 7 bases and J by 5 bases, with 11 bases left in between. From germline, CDR1 is MDHEN and CDR2 SYDVKM. The CDR3 sequence is CASKSLPETQYF. The CDR3 bases are TGTGCCAGCAAGTCCCTCCCTGAGACCCAGTACTTC.

This chain joins TRBV11-2 and TRBJ2-7; TRBD2 agrees at 7 bases. V lost 0 bases and J lost 9; bases outside the gene matches: 14. CDR1 and CDR2 from the germline V gene are SGHAT and FQNNGV. The length of the CDR3 is 16 residues. CDR3 sequence (DNA): TGTGCCAGCAGCTTAGATTATCTAGCGGAGCACTCAGGGCAGTACTTC. It codes for CASSLDYLAEHSGQYF. Filled out from reference TRBV11-2 and TRBJ2-7, the complete variable domain reads EAGVAQSPRYKIIEKRQSVAFWCNPISGHATLYWYQQILGQGPKLLIQFQNNGVVDDSQLPKDRFSAERLKGVDSTLKIQPAKLEDSAVYLCASSLDYLAEHSGQYFGPGTRLTVT.

This clonotype was counted a few times. This rearrangement joins TRBV29-1 to TRBJ2-5; 7 nucleotides agree with TRBD1. The germline V gene has CDR1 SQVTM and CDR2 ANQGSEA. The CDR3 sequence is 12 residues long. J lost 3 bases, V lost 7 bases, and 5 bases had no gene match. The CDR3 region has the DNA TGCAGCGGTTATACAGGGGAAGAGACCCAGTACTTC. Residues: CSGYTGEETQYF. The whole variable domain, remainder taken from reference TRBV29-1 and TRBJ2-5, is SAVISQKPSRDICQRGTSLTIQCQVDSQVTMMFWYRQQPGQSLTLIATANQGSEATYESGFVIDKFPISRPNLTFSTLTVSNMSPEDSSIYLCSGYTGEETQYFGPGTRLLVL.

This clonotype appeared a few times. V gene TRBV9 combines with J gene TRBJ2-7; TRBD1 is a possible D gene (5 bases). Germline loops: CDR1 SGDLS, CDR2 YYNGEE. This CDR3 comprises 14 residues. V gave up 0 bases and J gave up 5 bases, with 12 bases separating them. CDR3 loop: CASSVDHRPHEQYF. CDR3 DNA: TGTGCCAGCAGCGTAGACCACAGGCCCCACGAGCAGTACTTC.

This clonotype was picked up a small number of times. The chain joins TRBV12-3 or TRBV12-4 to TRBJ1-4; D is ambiguous. The CDR3 covers 14 residues. Between the trimmed V and J ends, which lost 2 bases and 7 bases, there was a span of 11 bases. CDR3 amino acids: CASSLQLRGEKLFF. CDR3 bases: TGTGCCAGCAGTTTACAACTGCGTGGTGAAAAACTGTTTTTT.

This clonotype has a count of ten or more. The rearrangement links TRBV27 to TRBJ2-7, with D possibly matching TRBD1 (7 bases). Trimming stripped 6 bases from V and 2 bases from J, with 11 bases between. The germline V gene has CDR1 MNHEY and CDR2 SMNVEV (reference sequence). This CDR3 has 13 amino acids. CDR3 sequence (DNA): TGTGCCAGCAGCGCGGGACAGACCTACGAGCAGTACTTC. It encodes CASSAGQTYEQYF.

This clonotype was recorded a few times. This sequence joins TRBV29-1 and TRBJ2-7; D unresolved. The CDR3 covers 13 residues. Trimming removed 5 bases at V and 0 bases at J, with 11 bases between. CDR1 is SQVTM, CDR2 ANQGSEA, per germline. The CDR3 sequence is CSVRTKTSYEQYF. DNA of the CDR3: TGCAGCGTTCGAACCAAAACCTCCTACGAGCAGTACTTC.

This clonotype has only a few counts. This sequence joins TRBV11-1 and TRBJ2-3; 7 nucleotides agree with TRBD2. This CDR3 region has 18 residues. CDR1 is SGHAT, CDR2 FQDESV, per germline (reference sequence). Trimming took 6 bases from V and 5 from J; bases not matched to a gene: 20. The DNA of the CDR3 is TGTGCCAGCAGTCTTAGCGGTGGGATCGCGGGAGCGGGAGATACGCAGTATTTT. Its protein product is CASSLSGGIAGAGDTQYF.

This clonotype was counted at least ten times. CDR3 nucleotides: TGCGCCAGCAGCTTGGTTACGCAGGGCGAAGCTTTCTTT. This encodes CASSLVTQGEAFF. J is TRBJ1-1 and V is TRBV5-1; a possible D gene is TRBD1 (5 bases). Per the germline V gene, CDR1 is SGHRS and CDR2 is YFSETQ. The CDR3 contains 13 residues. Trimming cost V 0 bases and J 8 bases, with 11 bases left between them.

Many counts were recorded for this clonotype. This chain links TRBV10-3 with TRBJ2-2, with TRBD2 identical over 11 bases. CDR1 and CDR2 (germline): ENHRY, SYGVKD. The junction had 4 bases not matched to a gene; V was cut back by 7 bases and J by 0 bases. The CDR3 extends over 16 amino acids. In nucleotides, the CDR3 is TGTGCCATCACCCGGACTAGCGGGTCGAACACCGGGGAGCTGTTTTTT. Translating it yields CAITRTSGSNTGELFF.

The chain has TRBV6-2 or TRBV6-3 and TRBJ2-3, with D possibly being TRBD2 (5 bases). There are 18 residues in the CDR3. V gave up 0 bases and J gave up 2 bases, with 18 bases separating them. From germline, CDR1 is MNHEY and CDR2 SVGEGT. The CDR3 is CASSYSNGEQTTTDTQYF. The CDR3 DNA sequence: TGTGCCAGCAGTTACTCGAATGGGGAGCAGACCACCACAGATACGCAGTATTTT.

This clonotype was counted between two and nine times. CDR3 DNA: TGTGCCAGCGGGGGTCCAGGGGGCGGCGAGCAGTACTTC. Translation: CASGGPGGGEQYF. The rearrangement joins TRBV12-3 or TRBV12-4 to TRBJ2-7; 8 nucleotides line up with TRBD1. J was trimmed by 6 bases and V by 8 bases; bases with no gene match: 9. This CDR3 comprises 13 residues.

This clonotype was seen many times. The chain joins TRBV3-1 to TRBJ2-2; tentatively, D is TRBD1 (5 bases). V was pared by 0 bases and J by 1 base, with 9 bases between. The CDR3 totals 16 residues. Germline V lookup: CDR1 LGHDT, CDR2 YNNKEL (reference sequence). The CDR3 nucleotides are TGTGCCAGCAGCCAAGATCTCACAGGGAACACCGGGGAGCTGTTTTTT. Translated: CASSQDLTGNTGELFF.

As to this clonotype: Being one base from a much bigger clone, this may be a read error. The chain links TRBV11-2 to TRBJ1-1; tentative D call: TRBD1 (5 bases). V lost 5 bases and J 1 base, leaving 14 bases between the germline ends. CDR1 and CDR2 from the germline V gene are SGHAT and FQNNGV. CDR3 size: 15 residues. The CDR3 loop reads CASSRQQVTNTEAFF. The DNA for the CDR3 is TGTGCCAGCAGCAGACAACAGGTAACGAACACTGAAGCTTTCTTT.

This clonotype has a handful of counts. This chain links TRBV6-1 with TRBJ2-1; D is perhaps TRBD2 (6 bases). The CDR3 is 15 amino acids. V lost 6 bases and J 6 bases, leaving 18 bases between the germline ends. Looked up from germline, CDR1 is MNHNS and CDR2 is SASEGT. CDR3 bases: TGTGCCAGCAGAGGACCTCGGGACTTACGCAATGAGCAGTTCTTC. Amino acid sequence: CASRGPRDLRNEQFF.